Below are 15 T cell receptor beta chains sequenced from a single sample in a study of blood T cells in healthy people across ages (dated by TCRdb to between 2015 and 2016). Preparation of the library involved 5' RACE. The instrument was an Illumina HiSeq 2500. The second PCR ran for about 7 to 11 cycles and used a J-beta primer mix along with a sample-barcoded 5' primer. The public reads were quality trimmed at Q25 with fastp and then assembled into clones with MiXCR by TCRdb, keeping productive beta chains. Each entry is one CDR3 protein sequence, shown with its most common DNA and genes. A total of about 1.8 million distinct CDR3 sequences appear in this sample, roughly 52% of them only once. Of the sample, less than 2.5% is held by the ten largest clones. Sequencing input: blood. The receptors here all came from a woman between 35 and 50 years old in good health.

The chain couples TRBV5-1 to TRBJ1-2, with D perhaps matching TRBD1 (5 bases). The ends were cut back, 0 bases at V and 8 bases at J, with 14 bases in the middle. This CDR3 is built from 14 residues. CDR1 and CDR2 from the germline V gene are SGHRS and YFSETQ. The CDR3 bases are TGCGCCAGCAGCTTGGTGGAGGGGATCGACGGCTACACCTTC. Residues: CASSLVEGIDGYTF.

The chain uses TRBV6-1 and TRBJ2-7; 12 bases match TRBD1. The CDR3 contains 14 residues. The germline V gene has CDR1 MNHNS and CDR2 SASEGT. V was pared by 6 bases and J by 9 bases, with 9 bases of the junction left unmatched. CDR3 sequence: CASRVPGQGAVQYF. Here the CDR3 DNA reads TGTGCCAGCAGAGTTCCGGGACAGGGGGCTGTGCAGTACTTC.

This clonotype was observed once. The V gene is TRBV7-2, the J gene TRBJ2-3, with a weak D call TRBD2 (5 bases). Trimming cost V 3 bases and J 0 bases, with 19 bases left between them. Germline values: CDR1 SGHTA, CDR2 FQGNSA. This CDR3 spans 18 amino acids. CDR3 sequence reads: CASSFPPHGGASTDTQYF. The CDR3, as DNA: TGTGCCAGCAGCTTCCCCCCCCACGGAGGCGCTAGCACAGATACGCAGTATTTT.

The chain employs TRBV20-1 and TRBJ2-5; D is possibly TRBD2 (6 bases). The V end lost 0 bases, the J end lost 4 bases, and 12 bases lay between the germline ends. CDR1 is DFQATT, CDR2 SNEGSKA, per germline (reference sequence). This CDR3 contains 14 residues. The CDR3 region is CSARDGGLRETQYF. CDR3 bases: TGCAGTGCTAGAGATGGAGGGTTGAGAGAGACCCAGTACTTC.

This clonotype was picked up one time. The germline gene is not matched at one end of the junction; a read error may be the cause. The V gene is TRBV7-7, the J gene TRBJ2-1; 9 bases are a match to TRBD1. Germline-derived CDR1 and CDR2 are SSHAT and FNYEAQ (reference sequence). The CDR3 length is 13 residues. The DNA for the CDR3 is TGTGCTAGCAGCTTGAGGATCGGGACAGGGCTGTTCTTC. Translation: CASSLRIGTGLFF.

This clonotype was counted only a few times. CDR3 nucleotide sequence: TGTGCCAGCAGCTCCGGGACAGGGTTGGGCGAGACCCAGTACTTC. Amino acids: CASSSGTGLGETQYF. The chain combines TRBV7-9 with TRBJ2-5, with 9 bases lining up with TRBD1. CDR1 is SEHNR, CDR2 FQNEAQ, per germline (reference sequence). J was trimmed by 5 bases and V by 4 bases; bases with no gene match: 8. This CDR3 comprises 15 residues.

This clonotype was counted a few times. As DNA, the CDR3 is TGTGCCAGCAGCTTGGGGGGACGAGGCAATGAGCAGTTCTTC. The encoded protein is CASSLGGRGNEQFF. The chain links TRBV7-6 to TRBJ2-1; the D gene is possibly TRBD2 (6 bases). This CDR3 has 14 residues. Germline loops: CDR1 SGHVS, CDR2 FNYEAQ. V lost 3 bases to trimming and J lost 6 bases, with 12 bases between them. The whole variable domain, filled in from reference TRBV7-6 and TRBJ2-1, reads GAGVSQSPRYKVTKRGQDVALRCDPISGHVSLYWYRQALGQGPEFLTYFNYEAQQDKSGLPNDRFSAERPEGSISTLTIQRTEQRDSAMYRCASSLGGRGNEQFFGPGTRLTVL.

This clonotype was seen a few times. The chain links TRBV11-2 to TRBJ2-4; 10 bases align to TRBD2. This CDR3 is built from 18 residues. Germline CDR1 SGHAT, CDR2 FQNNGV. Unmatched junction bases numbered 10, after V lost 5 bases and J lost 0 bases. The CDR3 nucleotides are TGTGCCAGCAGCCAAGGTCTAGCGGGGGAAATAGCCAAAAACATTCAGTACTTC. This codes for CASSQGLAGEIAKNIQYF.

This clonotype was picked up a small number of times. The chain carries TRBV6-5 and TRBJ1-2; weak D call: TRBD1 (6 bases). CDR3 length: 14 residues. Per the germline V gene, CDR1 is MNHEY and CDR2 is SVGAGI. V dropped 6 bases and J dropped 5 bases, with 16 bases sitting between them. Written as DNA, the CDR3 is TGTGCCAGCAGCCTATACGGACAGTCATATGGCTACACCTTC. Protein product: CASSLYGQSYGYTF.

This chain joins TRBV12-3 or TRBV12-4 and TRBJ1-2; D is undetermined. Trimming took 9 bases from V and 8 from J, leaving 13 bases between them. The CDR3 contains 11 residues. The CDR3 loop reads CASSPLQGYTF. CDR3 nucleotide sequence: TGTGCCAGTAGTCCACTTCAAGGCTACACCTTC.

This clonotype was seen a few times. The chain combines TRBV4-3 with TRBJ1-5; maybe TRBD1 (6 bases). The CDR3 contains 15 residues. Germline V gene data show CDR1 as LGHNA and CDR2 as YSLEER. V lost 0 bases, J lost 5 bases, and 11 bases lay in between. The CDR3: CASSQEPGADQPQHF. The DNA for the CDR3 is TGCGCCAGCAGCCAAGAACCGGGGGCAGATCAGCCCCAGCATTTT.

This clonotype was seen only once. The chain recombines TRBV11-3 with TRBJ2-5; D is unresolved. The CDR3 consists of 13 residues. V was shortened by 1 base and J by 11 bases, with 14 bases between the two germline ends. Germline V gene data show CDR1 as SGHNT and CDR2 as YENEEA. This chain's CDR3 is CASSLVTVSPQYF. CDR3 sequence (DNA): TGTGCCAGCAGCTTAGTAACAGTCTCGCCGCAGTACTTC.

The chain couples TRBV15 to TRBJ1-1; D is ambiguous. With 4 bases removed from V and 5 bases from J, the gap between germline ends came to 11 bases. Germline V gene sequence: CDR1 LNHNV, CDR2 YYDKDF (reference sequence). There are 13 residues in the CDR3. CDR3 DNA sequence: TGTGCCACCAGCAAAGGAGGGCTAACTGAAGCTTTCTTT. As protein: CATSKGGLTEAFF.

The chain joins TRBV11-2 to TRBJ2-7; D not certain. Looked up from germline, CDR1 is SGHAT and CDR2 is FQNNGV. V was cut by 7 bases and J by 4 bases, with 14 bases left in between. CDR3 length equals 13 residues. CDR3 amino acids: CASKRADRYEQYF. The CDR3, as DNA: TGTGCCAGCAAACGGGCAGATCGTTACGAGCAGTACTTC.

The rearrangement uses TRBV7-4 and TRBJ1-5; TRBD1 matches at 7 bases. Germline V gene sequence: CDR1 SGHVT, CDR2 SQSDAQ. The CDR3 is 15 amino acids. The J segment lost 4 bases and the V segment lost 5 bases, leaving 8 bases of the junction unmatched. DNA of the CDR3: TGTGCCAGCAGCCCCCGGGACAGCCCTAATCAGCCCCAGCATTTT. Residues: CASSPRDSPNQPQHF.